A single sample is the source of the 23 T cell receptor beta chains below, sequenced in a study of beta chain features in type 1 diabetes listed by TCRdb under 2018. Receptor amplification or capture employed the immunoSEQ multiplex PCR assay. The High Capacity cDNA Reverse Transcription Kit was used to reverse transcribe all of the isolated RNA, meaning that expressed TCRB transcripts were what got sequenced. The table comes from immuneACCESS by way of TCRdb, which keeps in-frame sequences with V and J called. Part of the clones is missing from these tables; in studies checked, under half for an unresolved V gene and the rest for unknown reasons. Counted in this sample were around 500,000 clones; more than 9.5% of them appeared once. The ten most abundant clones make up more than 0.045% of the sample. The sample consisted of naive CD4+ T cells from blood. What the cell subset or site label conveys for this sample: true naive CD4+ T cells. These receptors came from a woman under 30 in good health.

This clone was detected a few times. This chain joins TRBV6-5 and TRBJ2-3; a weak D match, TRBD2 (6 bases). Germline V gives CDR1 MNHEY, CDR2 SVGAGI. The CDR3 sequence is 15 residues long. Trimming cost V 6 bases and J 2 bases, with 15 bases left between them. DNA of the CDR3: TGTGCCAGCAGGCAGACTAGAGGCCTCACAGATACGCAGTATTTT. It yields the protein CASRQTRGLTDTQYF.

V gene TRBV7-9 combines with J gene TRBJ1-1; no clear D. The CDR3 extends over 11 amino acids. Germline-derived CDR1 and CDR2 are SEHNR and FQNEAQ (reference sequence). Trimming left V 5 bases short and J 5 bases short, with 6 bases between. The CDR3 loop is CASSPQTEAFF. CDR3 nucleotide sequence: TGTGCCAGCAGCCCGCAGACTGAAGCTTTCTTT. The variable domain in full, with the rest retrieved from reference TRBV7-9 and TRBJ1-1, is DTGVSQNPRHKITKRGQNVTFRCDPISEHNRLYWYRQTLGQGPEFLTYFQNEAQLEKSRLLSDRFSAERPKGSFSTLEIQRTEQGDSAMYLCASSPQTEAFFGQGTRLTVV.

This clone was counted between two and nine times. The CDR3 DNA sequence: TGTGCCAGCCGACAGGGAGGGACAACAGATACGCAGTATTTT. Translating gives CASRQGGTTDTQYF. The chain uses TRBV5-6 and TRBJ2-3, with D perhaps TRBD1 or TRBD2 (7 bases each). The CDR3 has 14 residues. The germline CDR1 and CDR2 sequences are SGHDT and YYEEEE. The V and J ends lost 7 bases and 3 bases respectively, with 15 bases between them.

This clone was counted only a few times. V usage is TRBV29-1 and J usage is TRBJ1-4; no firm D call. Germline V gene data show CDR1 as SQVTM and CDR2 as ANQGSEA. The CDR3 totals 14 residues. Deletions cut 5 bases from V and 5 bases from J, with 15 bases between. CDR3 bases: TGCAGCGTTCAAAAAACGGCGGGAAATGAAAAACTGTTTTTT. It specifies CSVQKTAGNEKLFF.

CDR3: CASCPLGAYGYTF. The CDR3 DNA follows: TGTGCCAGCTGCCCCTTGGGGGCATATGGCTACACCTTC. This chain links TRBV27 with TRBJ1-2, with D perhaps matching TRBD1 (6 bases). Deletions cut 8 bases from V and 5 bases from J, with 15 bases between. Germline loops: CDR1 MNHEY, CDR2 SMNVEV (reference sequence). The CDR3 sequence is 13 residues long.

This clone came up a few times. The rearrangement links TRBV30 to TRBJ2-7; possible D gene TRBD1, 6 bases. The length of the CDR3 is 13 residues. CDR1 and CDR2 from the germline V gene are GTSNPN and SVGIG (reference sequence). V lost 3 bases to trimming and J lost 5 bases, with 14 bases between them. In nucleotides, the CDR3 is TGTGCCTGGAGCTTCGACAGGCTCAACGAGCAGTACTTC. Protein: CAWSFDRLNEQYF. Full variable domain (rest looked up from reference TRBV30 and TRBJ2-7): SQTIHQWPATLVQPVGSPLSLECTVEGTSNPNLYWYRQAAGRGLQLLFYSVGIGQISSEVPQNLSASRPQDRQFILSSKKLLLSDSGFYLCAWSFDRLNEQYFGPGTRLTVT.

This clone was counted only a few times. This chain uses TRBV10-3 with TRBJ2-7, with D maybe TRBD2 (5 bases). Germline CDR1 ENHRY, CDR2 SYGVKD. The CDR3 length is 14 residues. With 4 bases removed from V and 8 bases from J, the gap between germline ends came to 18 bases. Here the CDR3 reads CAISAGSMLLKQYF. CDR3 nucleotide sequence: TGTGCCATCAGTGCGGGGTCGATGCTTCTAAAGCAGTACTTC.

The CDR3 reads CASSLGAGVFETQYF. CDR3 coding DNA: TGCGCCAGCAGCTTGGGAGCGGGAGTCTTTGAGACCCAGTACTTC. V gene TRBV5-1 combines with J gene TRBJ2-5; 8 positions match TRBD2. Looked up from germline, CDR1 is SGHRS and CDR2 is YFSETQ. CDR3 length: 15 residues. Trimming removed 0 bases from V and 5 bases from J; junction bases left unmatched: 6.

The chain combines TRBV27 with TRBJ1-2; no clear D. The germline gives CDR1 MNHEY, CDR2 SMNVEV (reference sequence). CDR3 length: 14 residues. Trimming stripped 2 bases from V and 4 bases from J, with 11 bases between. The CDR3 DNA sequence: TGTGCCAGCAGTTTAGAGGCCGGAACCTATGGCTACACCTTC. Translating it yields CASSLEAGTYGYTF.

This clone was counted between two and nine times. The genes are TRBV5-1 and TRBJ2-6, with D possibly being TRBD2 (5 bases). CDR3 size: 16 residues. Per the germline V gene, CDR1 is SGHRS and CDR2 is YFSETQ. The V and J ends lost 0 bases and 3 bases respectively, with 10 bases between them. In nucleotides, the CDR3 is TGCGCCAGCAGCTTGGATGTGGCGGGTGGGGCCAACGTCCTGACTTTC. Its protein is CASSLDVAGGANVLTF.

CDR3 DNA sequence: TGTGCCAGCAGCTTAGAGCGCTCTGTCTCCTACAATGAGCAGTTCTTC. Its protein is CASSLERSVSYNEQFF. V and J are TRBV7-2 and TRBJ2-1, with D unclear. CDR1 is SGHTA, CDR2 FQGNSA, per germline. With 1 base removed from V and 0 bases from J, the gap between germline ends came to 10 bases. This CDR3 region has 16 residues.

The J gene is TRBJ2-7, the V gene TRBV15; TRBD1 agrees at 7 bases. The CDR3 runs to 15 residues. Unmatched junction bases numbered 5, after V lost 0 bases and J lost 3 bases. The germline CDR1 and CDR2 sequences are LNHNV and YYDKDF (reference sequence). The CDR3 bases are TGTGCCACCAGCAGAGAAAGGGCAGGGGGCTACGAGCAGTACTTC. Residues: CATSRERAGGYEQYF.

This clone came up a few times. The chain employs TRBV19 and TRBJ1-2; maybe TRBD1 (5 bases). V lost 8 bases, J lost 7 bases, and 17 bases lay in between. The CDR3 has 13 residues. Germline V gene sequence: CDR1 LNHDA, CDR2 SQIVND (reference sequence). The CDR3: CASSPWADSGYTF. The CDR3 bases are TGTGCCAGTTCTCCCTGGGCAGACAGTGGCTACACCTTC.

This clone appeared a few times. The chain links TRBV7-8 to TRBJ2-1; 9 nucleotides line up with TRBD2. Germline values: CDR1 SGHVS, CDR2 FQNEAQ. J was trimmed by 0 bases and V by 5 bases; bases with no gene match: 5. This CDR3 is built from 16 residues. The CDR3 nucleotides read TGTGCCAGCAGCCCTAAGCGGGAGGCCTCCTACAATGAGCAGTTCTTC. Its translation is CASSPKREASYNEQFF.

The CDR3 DNA reads as TGTGCCACCAGCAGAAACTTAGCGGGGGGGCTGCGAACGCAGTATTTT. Translating gives CATSRNLAGGLRTQYF. The rearrangement uses TRBV15 and TRBJ2-3; 11 bases map to TRBD2. This CDR3 comprises 16 residues. Per the germline V gene, CDR1 is LNHNV and CDR2 is YYDKDF (reference sequence). Trimming took 2 bases from V and 9 from J; bases not matched to a gene: 10. Together with reference TRBV15 and TRBJ2-3, the CDR3 gives the full variable domain: DAMVIQNPRYQVTQFGKPVTLSCSQTLNHNVMYWYQQKSSQAPKLLFHYYDKDFNNEADTPDNFQSRRPNTSFCFLDIRSPGLGDTAMYLCATSRNLAGGLRTQYFGPGTRLTVL.

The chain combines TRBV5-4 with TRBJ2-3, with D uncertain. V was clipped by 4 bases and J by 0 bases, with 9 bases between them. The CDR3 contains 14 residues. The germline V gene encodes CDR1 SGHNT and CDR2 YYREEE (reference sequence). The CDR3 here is CASSMRLSTDTQYF. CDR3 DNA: TGTGCCAGCAGCATGAGACTTAGCACAGATACGCAGTATTTT.

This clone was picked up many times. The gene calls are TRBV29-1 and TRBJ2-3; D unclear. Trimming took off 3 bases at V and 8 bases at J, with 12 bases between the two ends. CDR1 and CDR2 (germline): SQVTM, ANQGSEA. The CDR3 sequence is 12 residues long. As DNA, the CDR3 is TGCAGCGTTGATCAGCCGTCCGGTACGCAGTATTTT. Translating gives CSVDQPSGTQYF.

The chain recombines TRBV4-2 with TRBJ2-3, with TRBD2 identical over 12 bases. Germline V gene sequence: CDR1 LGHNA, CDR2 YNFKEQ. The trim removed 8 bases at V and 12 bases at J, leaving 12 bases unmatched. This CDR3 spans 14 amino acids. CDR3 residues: CASLPSTSGSAQYF. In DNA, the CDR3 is TGTGCCAGCCTCCCGTCGACTAGCGGGAGTGCACAGTATTTT.

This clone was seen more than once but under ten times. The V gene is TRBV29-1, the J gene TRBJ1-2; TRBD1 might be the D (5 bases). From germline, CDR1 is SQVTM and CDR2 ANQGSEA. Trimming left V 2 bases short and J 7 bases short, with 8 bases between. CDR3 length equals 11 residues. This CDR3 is CSVEMRGGYTF. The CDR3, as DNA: TGCAGCGTTGAAATGAGGGGTGGCTACACCTTC.

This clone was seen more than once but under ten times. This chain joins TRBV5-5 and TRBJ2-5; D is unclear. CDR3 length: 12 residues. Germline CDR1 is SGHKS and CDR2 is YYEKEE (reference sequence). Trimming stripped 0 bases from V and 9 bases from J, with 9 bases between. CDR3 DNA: TGTGCCAGCAGCTTGGAGTTGGCTCCCCAGTACTTC. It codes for CASSLELAPQYF.

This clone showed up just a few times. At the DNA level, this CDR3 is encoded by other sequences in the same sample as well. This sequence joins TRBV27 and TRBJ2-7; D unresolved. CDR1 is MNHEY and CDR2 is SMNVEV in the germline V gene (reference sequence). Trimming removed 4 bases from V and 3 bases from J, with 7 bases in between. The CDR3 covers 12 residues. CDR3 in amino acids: CASSYLGYEQYF. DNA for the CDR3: TGTGCCAGCAGTTACCTAGGCTACGAGCAGTACTTC.

CDR3 coding DNA: TGTGCCAGCAGTTTGACTAAGGGAGAGGAGGAGACCCAGTACTTC. Protein: CASSLTKGEEETQYF. The rearrangement links TRBV7-2 to TRBJ2-5; D may be TRBD2 (5 bases). V was pared by 6 bases and J by 5 bases, with 19 bases between. In germline, CDR1 is SGHTA, CDR2 FQGNSA. There are 15 residues in the CDR3. The full variable domain, in which reference TRBV7-2 and TRBJ2-5 provide the parts outside the CDR3, is GAGVSQSPSNKVTEKGKDVELRCDPISGHTALYWYRQSLGQGLEFLIYFQGNSAPDKSGLPSDRFSAERTGGSVSTLTIQRTQQEDSAVYLCASSLTKGEEETQYFGPGTRLLVL.

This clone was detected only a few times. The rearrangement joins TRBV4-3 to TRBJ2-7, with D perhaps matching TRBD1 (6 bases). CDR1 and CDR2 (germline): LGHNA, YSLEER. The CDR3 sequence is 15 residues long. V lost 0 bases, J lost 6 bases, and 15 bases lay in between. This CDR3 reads CASSQDFRQEGEQYF. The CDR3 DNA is TGCGCCAGCAGCCAAGATTTTAGACAGGAAGGCGAGCAGTACTTC.